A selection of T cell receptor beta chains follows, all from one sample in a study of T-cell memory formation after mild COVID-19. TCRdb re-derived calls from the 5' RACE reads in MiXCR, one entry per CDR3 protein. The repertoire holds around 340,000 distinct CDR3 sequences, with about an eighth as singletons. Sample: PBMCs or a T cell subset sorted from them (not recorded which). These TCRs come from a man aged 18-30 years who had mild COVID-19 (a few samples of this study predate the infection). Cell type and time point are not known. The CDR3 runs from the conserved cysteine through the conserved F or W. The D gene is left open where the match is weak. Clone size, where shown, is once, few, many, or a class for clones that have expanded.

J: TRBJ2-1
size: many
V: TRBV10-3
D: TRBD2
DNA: TGTGCCACCTCCGTAGCGGGGGGGCCCTTGCCTGAGCAGTTCTTC
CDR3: CATSVAGGPLPEQFF

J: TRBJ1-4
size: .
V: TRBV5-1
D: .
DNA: TGCGCCAGCAGCCCCGGGCCAGGAGAAAAACTGTTTTTT
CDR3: CASSPGPGEKLFF